This T cell receptor (beta chain) appears in the sequencing data of a study of response to subunit inactivated influenza vaccine. This clonotype was picked up many times. Its antigen is undetermined. Notes on the study in general: After each seasonal influenza vaccination, few new T cells are recruited, the authors suggested.

TCRdb recomputed calls from the RT-PCR reads with MiXCR, one row per CDR3 protein. The data hold 150,000 to 200,000 distinct CDR3 sequences, with approximately 12% observed a single time. The CDR3 contains 12 residues. Germline values: CDR1 MDHEN, CDR2 SYDVKM. V shed 3 bases and J shed 10 bases, with 10 bases lying between them. These sequences were also reported in another study, on T cells expressing NK-cell markers. Turning to that study: TCR beta libraries carry UMIs added by 5'RACE template switching. With respect to HCMV, most of the eight sequenced donors were seropositive, and one was seronegative.

This chain uses TRBV28 with TRBJ2-1, with a possible D match to TRBD1 (5 bases). Source: CD8+ T cells sorted from PBMCs, taken 11 to 12 days after vaccination. The clonotype comes from a man aged 50-60 years who received an inactivated influenza vaccine. The CDR3 nucleotides are TGTGCCAGCAGTTTTGGGGCGAGGGAGCAGTTCTTC. As protein: CASSFGAREQFF.